This passage covers 18 T cell receptor beta chains from one sample sequenced in a study of cytomegalovirus exposure and HLA in healthy donors. Researchers ran the PCR with 60 Vbeta and 13 Jbeta primers. TCRdb's table, derived via immunoSEQ multiplex PCR, lists solely in-frame clones and lacks some. Among 250,000 to 350,000 clones, about four fifths were seen once, and the ten largest hold roughly 0.3%. The sequencing sample was made of PBMCs. The receptors stem from a girl aged 2 to 10 in good health and CMV-seronegative.

This sequence joins TRBV2 and TRBJ1-5; 9 bases agree with TRBD1. V dropped 4 bases and J dropped 3; count of bases not matched to a gene: 4. CDR3 size: 15 residues. Germline V lookup: CDR1 SNHLY, CDR2 FYNNEI. CDR3 coding DNA: TGTGCCAGCAGTGGGGGACAGGGTTTCAATCAGCCCCAGCATTTT. Translating it yields CASSGGQGFNQPQHF.

This clone has more than one count but fewer than ten. This chain connects TRBV28 to TRBJ2-3, with TRBD1 as a possible D gene (5 bases). CDR1 and CDR2 (germline): MDHEN, SYDVKM. This CDR3 has 16 amino acids. V gave up 7 bases and J gave up 4 bases, with 21 bases separating them. The CDR3 region is CASTTGPDSRADTQYF. In DNA form, the CDR3 reads TGTGCCAGCACCACCGGCCCTGACAGTAGGGCAGATACGCAGTATTTT.

The chain has TRBV27 and TRBJ2-3; TRBD2 aligns across 11 bases. The CDR3 contains 12 residues. Per germline, CDR1 MNHEY and CDR2 SMNVEV (reference sequence). V was pared by 8 bases and J by 14 bases, with 9 bases of the junction left unmatched. The CDR3 nucleotides are TGTGCCAGCCTCGCTAGCGGGAGGAGGTGGTATTTT. It specifies CASLASGRRWYF.

This clone was seen a few times. The CDR3 bases are TGCAGCGTCCGAGTTGGGAACACTGAAGCTTTCTTT. Encoded protein: CSVRVGNTEAFF. V and J are TRBV29-1 and TRBJ1-1; no clear D gene. The CDR3 loop spans 12 amino acids. V was clipped by 6 bases and J by 1 base, with 9 bases between them. CDR1 and CDR2 (germline): SQVTM, ANQGSEA.

A single count supports this clone. V and J are TRBV15 and TRBJ1-4; unclear D gene. Germline-derived CDR1 and CDR2 are LNHNV and YYDKDF (reference sequence). The CDR3 extends over 13 amino acids. Trimming removed 8 bases from V and 0 bases from J, with 7 bases in between. The CDR3 reads CATHSATNEKLFF. DNA of the CDR3: TGTGCCACCCACAGTGCAACTAATGAAAAACTGTTTTTT.

The chain carries TRBV5-4 and TRBJ2-3, with D possibly being TRBD1 (5 bases). Germline-derived CDR1 and CDR2 are SGHNT and YYREEE (reference sequence). Trimming removed 0 bases from V and 2 bases from J, with 7 bases in between. The CDR3 length is 14 residues. As DNA, the CDR3 is TGTGCCAGCAGCTTGGCCAGGGCCACAGATACGCAGTATTTT. This gives the protein CASSLARATDTQYF.

The V and J genes are TRBV6-1 and TRBJ1-6; TRBD1 agrees at 7 bases. CDR1 is MNHNS, CDR2 SASEGT, per germline. J gave up 8 bases and V 4 bases, and 20 bases lay outside the gene matches. This CDR3 region has 19 residues. The CDR3 sequence is CASSGDIRDREARDSPLHF. DNA for the CDR3: TGTGCCAGCAGTGGGGACATAAGAGACAGGGAAGCTCGTGATTCACCCCTCCACTTT.

This clone was found a few times. Within the sample, other DNA sequences also encode this same CDR3. For the CDR3, the DNA is TGTGCCAGCTCCCCAGGGCGTGATCAGCCCCAGCATTTT. Translated: CASSPGRDQPQHF. The J gene is TRBJ1-5, the V gene TRBV18, with D possibly TRBD1 on 5 matching bases. This CDR3 is 13 amino acids long. The germline V gene encodes CDR1 KGHSH and CDR2 LQKENI. V was trimmed by 6 bases and J by 5 bases, leaving 11 bases between them.

This clone came up once. V usage is TRBV4-1 and J usage is TRBJ1-4, with a tentative D call TRBD1 (5 bases). The CDR3 sequence is 14 residues long. Germline CDR1 is MGHRA and CDR2 is YSYEKL. Trimming left V 4 bases short and J 7 bases short, with 13 bases between. The CDR3 reads CASSPRQYPEKLFF. Written as DNA, the CDR3 is TGCGCCAGCAGCCCCCGACAGTACCCTGAAAAACTGTTTTTT.

This clone appeared a few times. The chain combines TRBV5-5 with TRBJ1-1; maybe TRBD1 (5 bases). CDR3 length: 14 amino acids. The germline CDR1 and CDR2 sequences are SGHKS and YYEKEE (reference sequence). Trimming took off 0 bases at V and 3 bases at J, with 9 bases between the two ends. The CDR3 region has the DNA TGTGCCAGCAGCTTGGGGGTCAGGGACACTGAAGCTTTCTTT. This sequence encodes CASSLGVRDTEAFF.

Concerning this clone itself: The junction departs from the called germline gene at one end, perhaps through a read error. This CDR3 is CSSSFGTRSWGWKQYF. CDR3 DNA: TGTTCCAGCAGCTTCGGGACTAGGTCGTGGGGGTGGAAGCAGTATTTT. This chain links TRBV7-9 with TRBJ2-3; TRBD2 agrees at 8 bases. The CDR3 runs to 16 residues. CDR1 SEHNR and CDR2 FQNEAQ come from the germline V gene (reference sequence).

V is TRBV7-9 and J is TRBJ2-4; TRBD2 agrees at 9 bases. V lost 1 base, J lost 0 bases, and 4 bases stayed unmatched. The CDR3 loop spans 17 amino acids. CDR1 SEHNR and CDR2 FQNEAQ come from the germline V gene (reference sequence). CDR3 DNA: TGTGCCAGCAGCTTAGTGCGGGGGGGACTAGCCAAAAACATTCAGTACTTC. This gives the protein CASSLVRGGLAKNIQYF.

This clone was counted a few times. J is TRBJ2-7 and V is TRBV7-9; D is unresolved. The germline CDR1 and CDR2 sequences are SEHNR and FQNEAQ (reference sequence). This CDR3 has 12 amino acids. V was cut by 7 bases and J by 2 bases, with 9 bases left in between. CDR3 DNA sequence: TGTGCCAGCACCACAGCAACCTACGAGCAGTACTTC. This gives the protein CASTTATYEQYF.

The J gene is TRBJ2-3, the V gene TRBV7-3, with 9 bases lining up with TRBD2. CDR1 SGHTA and CDR2 FQGTGA come from the germline V gene. The CDR3 totals 13 residues. V trimming: 3 bases; J trimming: 11 bases; junction bases outside the gene matches: 6. The CDR3 spells CASSFSGAGGQYF. CDR3 bases: TGTGCCAGCAGCTTCTCGGGAGCGGGGGGGCAGTATTTT.

This chain connects TRBV5-8 to TRBJ2-3, with a tentative D call TRBD2 (7 bases). The V end was cut by 4 bases, the J end by 3 bases, with 15 bases between. CDR3 length: 15 amino acids. Germline assignment: CDR1 SGHTS and CDR2 YDEGEE. CDR3 residues: CASSRSGGATDTQYF. The CDR3 DNA reads TGTGCCAGCAGCCGTTCGGGGGGCGCAACAGATACGCAGTATTTT.

This sequence joins TRBV6-1 and TRBJ2-3; D may be TRBD2 (6 bases). The length of the CDR3 is 16 residues. Trimming removed 2 bases at V and 2 bases at J, with 14 bases between. Germline loops: CDR1 MNHNS, CDR2 SASEGT. This CDR3 is CASSEWFAGPTDTQYF. CDR3 nucleotide sequence: TGTGCCAGCAGTGAATGGTTTGCGGGGCCCACAGATACGCAGTATTTT.

The V call is TRBV2, the J call TRBJ1-1; D not certain. The germline V gene has CDR1 SNHLY and CDR2 FYNNEI. The V and J ends lost 6 bases and 1 base respectively, with 9 bases between them. The CDR3 contains 13 residues. CDR3 sequence reads: CASRVEGNTEAFF. CDR3 nucleotide sequence: TGTGCCAGCAGAGTAGAGGGGAACACTGAAGCTTTCTTT.

This sequence joins TRBV29-1 and TRBJ2-3, with TRBD2 identical over 8 bases. Germline CDR1 is SQVTM and CDR2 is ANQGSEA. The trim removed 0 bases at V and 1 base at J, leaving 3 bases unmatched. The CDR3 length is 15 residues. The CDR3 is CSVEERGGRTDTQYF. In DNA, the CDR3 is TGCAGCGTTGAAGAACGGGGGGGGCGCACAGATACGCAGTATTTT.